The 29 T cell receptor beta chains presented below share a single source sample, sequenced in a study of beta chain features in type 1 diabetes. Overall study results and limits: A moderate, significant TCRB CDR3 shortening appeared in type 1 diabetes across four CD4+ subsets.

Their specific antigens are unknown. Sequenced material consisted of expressed TCRB transcripts (all of the isolated RNA was reverse transcribed). Produced via immunoSEQ multiplex PCR; TCRdb's table is partial and in-frame only. Of 300,000 to 450,000 clones in the sample, 9.5% to 10% were seen once. The material sequenced was central memory CD4+ T cells from blood. Receptors originate from a young man with type 1 diabetes.

This clone was recorded a few times. This chain connects TRBV4-3 to TRBJ2-7; 9 nucleotides align to TRBD2. With 3 bases clipped from V and 2 bases from J, the junction kept 8 bases outside the gene matches. CDR1 is LGHNA and CDR2 is YSLEER in the germline V gene. This CDR3 contains 16 residues. CDR3 sequence (DNA): TGCGCCAGCAGCCAGTCAGTAGCGGGAGCCGCCTACGAGCAGTACTTC. Translation: CASSQSVAGAAYEQYF.

This chain uses TRBV7-9 with TRBJ2-5, with 13 bases aligning to TRBD2. Germline lookup yields CDR1 SEHNR and CDR2 FQNEAQ (reference sequence). This CDR3 spans 17 amino acids. The ends lost 5 bases at V and 5 bases at J; junction bases unmatched: 11. The CDR3 DNA reads as TGTGCCAGCAGCCCCCTCGGACTAGCGGGAGCTGGGGAGACCCAGTACTTC. Translated, it gives CASSPLGLAGAGETQYF.

This sequence joins TRBV7-7 and TRBJ2-5; TRBD1 matches 7 bases. V shed 6 bases and J 4 bases; nucleotides not matched to a gene: 5. Germline V CDR1 and CDR2: SSHAT, FNYEAQ (reference sequence). The CDR3 is made up of 13 amino acids. CDR3 in amino acids: CASRGTGVETQYF. The CDR3 DNA follows: TGTGCCAGCAGAGGCACAGGGGTAGAGACCCAGTACTTC.

Only a few counts were recorded for this clone. This sequence joins TRBV7-2 and TRBJ2-1; TRBD2 agrees at 16 bases. Per the germline V gene, CDR1 is SGHTA and CDR2 is FQGNSA. The length of the CDR3 is 18 residues. V shed 2 bases and J 7 bases; nucleotides not matched to a gene: 8. Written as DNA, the CDR3 is TGTGCCAGCAGCTTACAACCCGGGACTAGCGGGAGGGGGAATGAGCAGTTCTTC. The encoded protein is CASSLQPGTSGRGNEQFF.

In DNA form, the CDR3 reads TGTGCCAGCAGCTACATGAGCGGGAGAAATGAGCAGTTCTTC. This codes for CASSYMSGRNEQFF. The rearrangement uses TRBV7-2 and TRBJ2-1, with TRBD2 matching over 8 bases. V trimming: 4 bases; J trimming: 7 bases; junction bases outside the gene matches: 6. Germline values: CDR1 SGHTA, CDR2 FQGNSA. The CDR3 consists of 14 residues.

The chain carries TRBV7-9 and TRBJ2-6, with unresolved D. V gave up 3 bases and J gave up 4 bases, with 13 bases separating them. CDR3 size: 16 residues. Germline V gives CDR1 SEHNR, CDR2 FQNEAQ (reference sequence). CDR3 sequence (DNA): TGTGCCAGCAGCTTGGTGGGCTTACGCGGGGCCAACGTCCTGACTTTC. Translation gives CASSLVGLRGANVLTF.

There are a few counts of this clone. The rearrangement uses TRBV18 and TRBJ2-5; D gene ambiguous. Trimming cost V 6 bases and J 5 bases, with 13 bases left between them. The CDR3 covers 13 residues. CDR1 is KGHSH, CDR2 LQKENI, per germline. The CDR3 nucleotides are TGTGCCAGCTCGGGAAATCGAGAGGAGACCCAGTACTTC. This encodes CASSGNREETQYF.

This clone was observed at least ten times. This chain uses TRBV6-6 with TRBJ1-5; tentative D call: TRBD1 (5 bases). The V end lost 2 bases, the J end lost 0 bases, and 8 bases lay between the germline ends. The CDR3 has 15 amino acids. Per germline, CDR1 MNHNY and CDR2 SVGAGI (reference sequence). CDR3: CASSYGGSSNQPQHF. CDR3 DNA sequence: TGTGCCAGCAGTTACGGGGGAAGTAGCAATCAGCCCCAGCATTTT.

This clone was counted only a few times. V and J are TRBV10-3 and TRBJ2-2; D is uncertain. In germline, CDR1 is ENHRY, CDR2 SYGVKD. Trimming left V 10 bases short and J 2 bases short, with 11 bases between. The CDR3 spans 13 residues. The CDR3 spells CASRSFNTGELFF. CDR3 nucleotides: TGTGCCAGCAGGAGCTTCAACACCGGGGAGCTGTTTTTT.

This clone was counted a few times. This chain links TRBV11-3 with TRBJ1-1, with unresolved D. Deletions cut 4 bases from V and 4 bases from J, with 13 bases between. CDR1 SGHNT and CDR2 YENEEA come from the germline V gene. The CDR3 runs to 14 residues. The CDR3 coding sequence is TGTGCCAGCAGCTCCCGAGGACTGTCCACTGAAGCTTTCTTT. Translation: CASSSRGLSTEAFF.

There are a few counts of this clone. The chain recombines TRBV14 with TRBJ2-2; D call uncertain. Trimming left V 1 base short and J 1 base short, with 4 bases between. Germline V gives CDR1 SGHDN, CDR2 FVKESK. The CDR3 is made up of 14 amino acids. This chain's CDR3 is CASSQVWNTGELFF. The CDR3 coding sequence is TGTGCCAGCAGCCAAGTTTGGAACACCGGGGAGCTGTTTTTT.

This sequence joins TRBV20-1 and TRBJ2-7; D ambiguous. There are 11 residues in the CDR3. V lost 6 bases to trimming and J lost 4 bases, with 10 bases between them. Germline CDR1 and CDR2: DFQATT and SNEGSKA (reference sequence). This CDR3 reads CSAPAAYEQYF. CDR3 DNA: TGCAGTGCCCCCGCCGCGTACGAGCAGTACTTC.

This clone occurred a few times. The CDR3 DNA reads as TGCGCCAGCAGCCAAGCAGGGAACATGGTTGAAAAACTGTTTTTT. Translation gives CASSQAGNMVEKLFF. V gene TRBV4-1 combines with J gene TRBJ1-4, with D possibly TRBD1 on 5 matching bases. This CDR3 comprises 15 residues. Germline lookup yields CDR1 MGHRA and CDR2 YSYEKL. V dropped 1 base and J dropped 7 bases, with 13 bases sitting between them.

The chain couples TRBV7-9 to TRBJ2-3, with a weak D call TRBD2 (6 bases). CDR1 is SEHNR, CDR2 FQNEAQ, per germline (reference sequence). CDR3 length: 13 residues. V shed 8 bases and J shed 2 bases, with 11 bases lying between them. In nucleotides, the CDR3 is TGTGCCAGCGAGCGGGCTATCACAGATACGCAGTATTTT. It encodes CASERAITDTQYF.

Only a few counts were recorded for this clone. At one end, the junction sequence differs from germline, possibly due to a read error. The gene calls are TRBV6-5 and TRBJ2-2; 7 bases are a match to TRBD1. This CDR3 has 13 residues. The germline V gene encodes CDR1 MNHEY and CDR2 SVGAGI. CDR3 in DNA: TGTGCCATCAGTGCAGGGGGAGCCGGGGAGCTGTTTTTT. As protein: CAISAGGAGELFF.

The chain uses TRBV30 and TRBJ2-1, with D possibly being TRBD2 (7 bases). The germline V gene has CDR1 GTSNPN and CDR2 SVGIG (reference sequence). The CDR3 length is 12 residues. V lost 8 bases to trimming and J lost 9 bases, with 17 bases between them. CDR3 nucleotides: TGTGCCAGACTGGGGCGGGGGCTTGAGCAGTTCTTC. It encodes CARLGRGLEQFF.

V is TRBV15 and J is TRBJ1-1; D is unclear. V dropped 2 bases and J dropped 4 bases, with 8 bases sitting between them. The germline gives CDR1 LNHNV, CDR2 YYDKDF (reference sequence). The CDR3 runs 13 residues. The CDR3 sequence is CATSRQGVTEAFF. DNA for the CDR3: TGTGCCACCAGCAGACAAGGAGTCACTGAAGCTTTCTTT.

This clone was counted many times. The V call is TRBV15, the J call TRBJ2-5; D ambiguous. Germline V gene sequence: CDR1 LNHNV, CDR2 YYDKDF (reference sequence). Trimming removed 4 bases from V and 5 bases from J, with 11 bases in between. The CDR3 extends over 13 amino acids. The DNA of the CDR3 is TGTGCCACCAGCATGTCAGGTTTGGAGACCCAGTACTTC. Protein sequence: CATSMSGLETQYF.

The table lists this clone with a few counts. The same CDR3 also results from other DNA sequences found in this sample. This rearrangement joins TRBV28 to TRBJ2-6; D unresolved. From germline, CDR1 is MDHEN and CDR2 SYDVKM. CDR3 size: 15 residues. V was pared by 3 bases and J by 0 bases, with 6 bases between. The CDR3, as DNA: TGTGCCAGCAGTTTTGGGGTCTCTGGGGCCAACGTCCTGACTTTC. This encodes CASSFGVSGANVLTF.

This clone has only a few counts. The CDR3 sequence: CASSPSRQGGEAFF. CDR3 bases: TGTGCCAGCAGCCCCAGCCGGCAGGGGGGGGAAGCTTTCTTT. This rearrangement joins TRBV7-2 to TRBJ1-1; 7 positions agree with TRBD1. This CDR3 comprises 14 residues. J gave up 8 bases and V 5 bases, and 11 bases lay outside the gene matches. Germline CDR1 reads SGHTA; CDR2 reads FQGNSA.

This clone showed up just a few times. This chain connects TRBV2 to TRBJ2-1, with D possibly called TRBD1 or TRBD2 (5 bases each). The V end lost 6 bases, the J end lost 7 bases, and 19 bases lay between the germline ends. The V gene's germline CDR1 is SNHLY and CDR2 FYNNEI. The CDR3 totals 15 residues. The CDR3 DNA reads as TGTGCCAGCAGCCAGCAGAGGGGCCTGGGGAATGAGCAGTTCTTC. Its protein is CASSQQRGLGNEQFF.

The V call is TRBV29-1, the J call TRBJ1-3; 9 nucleotides agree with TRBD1. The length of the CDR3 is 13 residues. Losses at the gene ends were 7 bases for V and 0 bases for J; bases not matched to a gene: 1. Germline CDR1 reads SQVTM; CDR2 reads ANQGSEA. CDR3 residues: CSGGQGSGNTIYF. The CDR3 DNA follows: TGCAGCGGGGGACAGGGCTCTGGAAACACCATATATTTT.

The chain carries TRBV5-1 and TRBJ2-3; 9 nucleotides align to TRBD1. Germline V gene sequence: CDR1 SGHRS, CDR2 YFSETQ. The CDR3 runs 17 residues. V was clipped by 0 bases and J by 2 bases; unmatched bases: 7. CDR3 in DNA: TGCGCCAGCAGCTTGGCCGAGGGGACAGGGTACACAGATACGCAGTATTTT. The encoded protein is CASSLAEGTGYTDTQYF.

V and J are TRBV28 and TRBJ1-2; 11 bases align to TRBD1. The CDR3 extends over 13 amino acids. Germline V gene data show CDR1 as MDHEN and CDR2 as SYDVKM. V trimming: 6 bases; J trimming: 8 bases; junction bases outside the gene matches: 5. CDR3 coding DNA: TGTGCCAGCAGACCGGGACAGGGGGTCGGCTACACCTTC. This sequence encodes CASRPGQGVGYTF.

This clone has just a few counts. V usage is TRBV6-6 and J usage is TRBJ2-7; perhaps D is TRBD1 or TRBD2 (5 bases each). CDR1 and CDR2 from the germline V gene are MNHNY and SVGAGI (reference sequence). V lost 5 bases and J lost 4, with 15 bases in between. CDR3 size: 14 residues. CDR3 DNA sequence: TGTGCCAGCAGTGGCCTGGGACGGTTTTACGAGCAGTACTTC. As protein: CASSGLGRFYEQYF.

DNA for the CDR3: TGTGCCAGCAATATCGGAGATCAGCCCCAGCATTTT. It codes for CASNIGDQPQHF. The chain carries TRBV28 and TRBJ1-5; D gene unclear. Germline-derived CDR1 and CDR2 are MDHEN and SYDVKM. The V end lost 7 bases, the J end lost 5 bases, and 9 bases lay between the germline ends. The CDR3 has 12 residues.

CDR3 sequence (DNA): TGTGCCAGCAGCTTAGCATCTGGAGGGGGCCGGCAGCCCCAGCATTTT. Protein: CASSLASGGGRQPQHF. This chain uses TRBV7-9 with TRBJ1-5; 7 bases fit TRBD1. CDR3 length equals 16 residues. Germline V gene lookup returns CDR1 SEHNR and CDR2 FQNEAQ (reference sequence). V trimming: 0 bases; J trimming: 7 bases; junction bases outside the gene matches: 9.

The J gene is TRBJ2-7, the V gene TRBV28; tentative D call: TRBD2 (5 bases). Trimming stripped 6 bases from V and 1 base from J, with 10 bases between. The V gene's germline CDR1 is MDHEN and CDR2 SYDVKM. This CDR3 is 13 amino acids long. CDR3 sequence (DNA): TGTGCCAGCAGGGTCGGGATTTCCTACGAGCAGTACTTC. This sequence encodes CASRVGISYEQYF.

The chain links TRBV28 to TRBJ2-1; either TRBD1 or TRBD2 may fit D (5 bases each). Per the germline V gene, CDR1 is MDHEN and CDR2 is SYDVKM. Between the trimmed V and J ends, which lost 2 bases and 12 bases, there was a span of 8 bases. CDR3 length: 11 amino acids. The CDR3 reads CASSLTGPQFF. In DNA, the CDR3 is TGTGCCAGCAGTTTAACGGGACCGCAGTTCTTC.